This T cell receptor beta chain was retrieved from a study of graft-versus-host responses after intestinal transplantation. Worth noting for this clone: What it recognizes is unknown.

Study results and limitations: Early post-transplant falls in HvG clones accompanied the peak levels of circulating GvH clones. Detection of GvH clones occurred in recipient marrow, and some had their first appearance in ileum or blood.

The protocol was immunoSEQ multiplex PCR, while the TCRdb copy is restricted to in-frame clones and leaves out a portion. This sample has approximately 85,000 clones, with about 91% found just once. The starting material was unstimulated CD8+ T cells sorted from spleen or lymph node cells, obtained before transplant. The origin of this receptor is a human donor who was the organ donor for an intestinal transplant.

The CDR3 protein is CSVDSYTF. Here the CDR3 DNA reads TGCAGCGTTGACAGCTACACCTTC. This sequence joins TRBV29-1 and TRBJ1-2; the D is unclear. Germline V lookup: CDR1 SQVTM, CDR2 ANQGSEA. V was cut by 3 bases and J by 9 bases, with 2 bases left in between. This CDR3 has 8 amino acids.